The clone carrying this T cell receptor (beta chain) has just a few counts. Its specificity is not known. This sample is part of a study of vaccination and CD4 T cells after COVID-19. Overall study: Convalescent patients gave post-COVID blood a median approximately 100 days post-diagnosis, range 35 to 161.

Time point specified: late sampling 161 to 241 days after vaccination in a few convalescent patients. Described treatment: approximately 9-day PBMC culture with coronavirus spike peptide pools or control peptides (ViraFEST assay). Sequencing of DNA taken from cultured CD4+ T cells relied on the Oncomine TCR Beta short-read assay. TCRdb itself ran the PCR reads through MiXCR, one entry per CDR3 protein. Seen here are tens of thousands of distinct CDR3 sequences, roughly 46% observed once, and the top ten hold 10% to 15%. Germline V gives CDR1 SGHTA, CDR2 FQGNSA. The CDR3 extends over 16 amino acids. The ends were cut back, 0 bases at V and 2 bases at J, with 13 bases in the middle.

The V and J genes are TRBV7-2 and TRBJ2-5; perhaps TRBD2 as D (6 bases). This material consisted of CD4+ T cells from blood, cultured in vitro, taken about 7 months after SARS-CoV-2 vaccination. This clonotype was obtained from a human donor who had recovered from COVID-19. Written as DNA, the CDR3 is TGTGCCAGCAGCTTAGCATTCGGTAGCGGACAAGAGACCCAGTACTTC. Protein product: CASSLAFGSGQETQYF.